This is a list of T cell receptor beta chains from one sample in a study of early T cells in non-severe SARS-CoV-2 infection. MiXCR, applied by TCRdb to the 5' RACE reads, yields one record per CDR3 protein. The repertoire holds just under 60,000 distinct CDR3 sequences, with 8% to 9.5% as singletons. Sequencing was carried out using whole blood. Source of these receptors: an adult who was a healthcare worker with PCR-confirmed SARS-CoV-2 infection or an uninfected control (not recorded which). Both conserved end residues are part of each CDR3. D genes are given only for firm matches. Size tells how often a clone was seen (once, few, many) or the class of an expanded clone, and some rows leave it out.

v_call	d_call	clone_size	j_call	cdr3_aa	cdr3_nt
TRBV11-2	TRBD1	many	TRBJ1-2	CASSSGQDDYGYTF	TGTGCCAGCAGCTCGGGACAGGACGACTATGGCTACACCTTC
TRBV28	.	few	TRBJ1-2	CASSLSAGTVSYGYTF	TGTGCCAGCAGTTTGTCGGCAGGGACGGTCAGCTATGGCTACACCTTC
TRBV28	TRBD1	.	TRBJ1-1	CASSTGGLNTEAFF	TGTGCCAGCAGTACAGGGGGTCTGAACACTGAAGCTTTCTTT
TRBV28	.	many	TRBJ2-7	CASSLQNSYEQYF	TGTGCCAGCAGTCTCCAGAACTCCTACGAGCAGTACTTC
TRBV7-2	TRBD2	few	TRBJ2-2	CASSLGTSGTNTGELFF	TGTGCCAGCAGCTTGGGGACTAGCGGGACTAACACCGGGGAGCTGTTTTTT
TRBV2	TRBD2	.	TRBJ2-2	CATTSGYDTGELFF	TGTGCCACTACTAGCGGGTATGACACCGGGGAGCTGTTTTTT
TRBV27	.	few	TRBJ2-7	CASSLAGQVDYEQYF	TGTGCCAGCAGTTTGGCGGGCCAGGTTGACTACGAGCAGTACTTC
TRBV7-9	.	many	TRBJ1-6	CASSLGGMNSPLHF	TGTGCCAGCAGCTTAGGGGGGATGAATTCACCCCTCCACTTT
TRBV12-3/TRBV12-4	.	many	TRBJ1-1	CASSFFSQSSEAFF	TGTGCCAGCAGTTTTTTTTCCCAGAGCTCTGAAGCTTTCTTT
TRBV5-1	.	many	TRBJ1-6	CASSLSGQANSPLHF	TGCGCCAGCAGCTTGTCTGGGCAGGCCAATTCACCCCTCCACTTT
TRBV28	TRBD2	.	TRBJ2-7	CASSSYEPFRLAGGPYEQYF	TGTGCCAGCAGTTCCTACGAACCTTTTCGGCTAGCGGGAGGGCCTTACGAGCAGTACTTC
TRBV7-8	TRBD2	many	TRBJ2-2	CASSLLADNTGELFF	TGTGCCAGCAGTCTTCTAGCGGACAACACCGGGGAGCTGTTTTTT
TRBV12-3/TRBV12-4	.	few	TRBJ2-7	CASSYVQGVSYEQYF	TGTGCCAGCAGTTACGTACAGGGAGTCTCCTACGAGCAGTACTTC
TRBV7-9	.	many	TRBJ2-3	CASSLVAGTDTQYF	TGTGCCAGCAGCTTAGTGGCAGGGACAGATACGCAGTATTTT
TRBV6-2/TRBV6-3	.	many	TRBJ2-3	CASGRHTADTQYF	TGTGCCAGCGGTAGGCACACAGCGGATACGCAGTATTTT
TRBV12-3/TRBV12-4	TRBD1	many	TRBJ1-5	CASGTGDSQPQHF	TGTGCCAGCGGGACAGGGGACAGCCAGCCCCAGCATTTT
TRBV6-2/TRBV6-3	TRBD1	.	TRBJ2-7	CATQDRGYEQYF	TGTGCCACCCAGGACAGGGGCTACGAGCAGTACTTC
TRBV7-2	TRBD2	many	TRBJ2-5	CASSLVLSGRVQYF	TGTGCCAGCAGCTTAGTCCTTAGCGGGAGGGTACAGTACTTC
TRBV29-1	TRBD1	many	TRBJ2-1	CSVSAGQGYNEQFF	TGCAGCGTTAGTGCGGGACAGGGATACAATGAGCAGTTCTTC
TRBV11-1	TRBD1	.	TRBJ1-1	CASSLVQGANEAFF	TGTGCCAGCAGCTTAGTACAGGGGGCGAATGAAGCTTTCTTT
TRBV6-1	.	few	TRBJ1-1	CASSDLLGNTEAFF	TGTGCCAGCAGTGATTTATTAGGGAACACTGAAGCTTTCTTT
TRBV13	TRBD1	few	TRBJ1-1	CATRQGAVRTEAFF	TGTGCCACTCGACAGGGGGCGGTAAGGACTGAAGCTTTCTTT
TRBV20-1	TRBD2	many	TRBJ2-7	CSASGLAGGPNRDEQYF	TGCAGTGCCTCGGGACTAGCGGGAGGGCCGAATAGAGACGAGCAGTACTTC
TRBV28	.	few	TRBJ1-1	CASSLDGGALMNTEAFF	TGTGCCAGCAGTTTAGACGGAGGGGCCTTGATGAACACTGAAGCTTTCTTT
TRBV28	.	many	TRBJ2-1	CASSPFGGNYNEQFF	TGTGCCAGCAGTCCCTTTGGCGGGAATTACAATGAGCAGTTCTTC
TRBV15	.	few	TRBJ1-5	CATSSLGSGNQPQHF	TGTGCCACCAGCAGTCTGGGATCTGGCAATCAGCCCCAGCATTTT
TRBV7-6	.	few	TRBJ2-1	CASSSDSTYNEQFF	TGTGCCAGCAGCTCCGATTCGACCTACAATGAGCAGTTCTTC
TRBV20-1	TRBD1	few	TRBJ2-7	CSARSPGQGFEQYF	TGCAGTGCTAGATCACCGGGACAGGGCTTCGAGCAGTACTTC
TRBV15	.	few	TRBJ2-7	CATSRDLRDTNYEQYF	TGTGCCACCAGCAGAGACCTCCGGGACACAAACTACGAGCAGTACTTC
TRBV2	TRBD1	many	TRBJ2-5	CASRQGFQETQYF	TGTGCCAGCAGACAGGGGTTCCAAGAGACCCAGTACTTC
TRBV12-3/TRBV12-4	.	few	TRBJ2-7	CASSSYMTYEQYF	TGTGCCAGCAGTTCTTACATGACCTACGAGCAGTACTTC
TRBV28	.	.	TRBJ2-5	CASSLEGPYQETQYF	TGTGCCAGCAGTTTAGAGGGGCCCTACCAAGAGACCCAGTACTTC
TRBV6-2/TRBV6-3	.	.	TRBJ2-5	CASSYSGETQYF	TGTGCCAGCAGTTACTCAGGGGAGACCCAGTACTTC
TRBV20-1	.	.	TRBJ2-3	CSAQPGDHGDTQYF	TGCAGTGCTCAGCCGGGAGACCACGGGGATACGCAGTATTTT
TRBV9	.	.	TRBJ2-1	CASSVTGQGNEQFF	TGTGCCAGCAGCGTAACTGGGCAGGGAAATGAGCAGTTCTTC
TRBV7-6	.	.	TRBJ2-3	CASSLAGQITDTQYF	TGTGCCAGCAGCTTAGCCGGGCAGATCACAGATACGCAGTATTTT
TRBV12-3/TRBV12-4	.	many	TRBJ1-1	CASSLGAEDGWDTEAFF	TGTGCCAGCAGTTTAGGCGCGGAGGACGGATGGGACACTGAAGCTTTCTTT
TRBV19	.	few	TRBJ2-1	CASSLREPLSSYNEQFF	TGTGCCAGTAGCCTACGGGAGCCCCTCAGCTCCTACAATGAGCAGTTCTTC
TRBV5-8	TRBD1	many	TRBJ1-5	CASSSGTAFNQPQHF	TGTGCCAGCAGCTCAGGGACAGCATTCAATCAGCCCCAGCATTTT
TRBV7-9	.	many	TRBJ1-1	CASSLNGAVGGTEAFF	TGTGCCAGCAGCTTGAACGGGGCAGTGGGTGGGACTGAAGCTTTCTTT
TRBV11-3	.	many	TRBJ1-2	CASSLDQFTYGYTF	TGTGCCAGCAGCTTAGATCAGTTCACCTATGGCTACACCTTC
TRBV7-2	.	.	TRBJ1-6	CASSWTRVPDSPLHF	TGTGCCAGCAGCTGGACAAGGGTCCCGGATTCACCCCTCCACTTT
TRBV21-1	.	many	TRBJ2-3	CASSKVPERTSTDTQYF	TGTGCCAGCAGCAAAGTTCCTGAGCGCACCTCCACAGATACGCAGTATTTT
TRBV5-5	TRBD2	many	TRBJ2-1	CASSLGTSAINEQFF	TGTGCCAGCAGCTTGGGGACTAGCGCCATCAATGAGCAGTTCTTC
TRBV12-3/TRBV12-4	TRBD1	many	TRBJ1-2	CASSNRDRVSNYGYTF	TGTGCCAGCAGTAACCGGGACAGGGTTTCTAACTATGGCTACACCTTC
TRBV7-9	TRBD2	few	TRBJ2-3	CASSKTSGSWASTDTQYF	TGTGCCAGCAGCAAAACTAGCGGGAGTTGGGCCAGCACAGATACGCAGTATTTT
TRBV4-1	TRBD1	.	TRBJ1-1	CASSQEDKGAWTEAFF	TGCGCCAGCAGCCAAGAAGACAAGGGGGCGTGGACTGAAGCTTTCTTT
TRBV4-2	.	many	TRBJ1-4	CASSQGDDGDNEKLFF	TGTGCCAGCAGCCAGGGGGACGATGGGGATAATGAAAAACTGTTTTTT
TRBV7-6	.	many	TRBJ1-1	CASSPEAGSEAFF	TGTGCCAGCAGCCCCGAGGCGGGGTCGGAAGCTTTCTTT
TRBV24-1	TRBD2	few	TRBJ2-1	CATSEAGTSGRVEQFF	TGTGCCACCAGTGAGGCAGGGACTAGCGGGAGGGTTGAGCAGTTCTTC
TRBV6-5	.	.	TRBJ1-1	CASSYDSVNTEAFF	TGTGCCAGCAGTTACGACAGCGTGAACACTGAAGCTTTCTTT
TRBV19	.	many	TRBJ2-2	CASSEPGPSGPGELFF	TGTGCCAGTAGTGAGCCGGGCCCCTCGGGTCCCGGGGAGCTGTTTTTT
TRBV7-9	TRBD1	many	TRBJ1-5	CASSAGGNQPQHF	TGTGCCAGCAGCGCAGGGGGCAACCAGCCCCAGCATTTT
TRBV21-1	.	many	TRBJ2-7	CASSKEERSLLEQYF	TGTGCCAGCAGCAAAGAAGAGAGGTCGTTGTTGGAGCAGTACTTC
TRBV18	.	many	TRBJ2-3	CASSPARNTDTQYF	TGTGCCAGCTCACCGGCCAGGAACACAGATACGCAGTATTTT
TRBV2	.	few	TRBJ1-1	CASSDGQTRVAEAFF	TGTGCCAGCAGTGACGGACAGACTCGGGTTGCTGAAGCTTTCTTT
TRBV5-1	TRBD1	many	TRBJ1-5	CASSLGTGNQPQHF	TGCGCCAGCAGCTTGGGGACAGGGAATCAGCCCCAGCATTTT
TRBV6-2/TRBV6-3	TRBD1	many	TRBJ1-2	CASMVGQTYTF	TGTGCCAGCATGGTGGGACAGACTTACACCTTC
TRBV19	.	few	TRBJ2-1	CASSKGSITGNEQFF	TGTGCCAGTAGTAAGGGAAGCATTACGGGCAATGAGCAGTTCTTC